The clone carrying this T cell receptor beta chain showed up just a few times. After constant-region reverse-primer amplification, full-length variable regions underwent semi-nested PCR with Nested Universal Primer A. One entry per CDR3 protein results from TCRdb running MiXCR on the 5' RACE reads. Of about 42,000 distinct CDR3 sequences in the sample, 30% were seen once. This CDR3 contains 12 residues. The V gene's germline CDR1 is MNHEY and CDR2 SMNVEV (reference sequence). V was clipped by 1 base and J by 6 bases, with 7 bases between them. Memory CD4+ T cells were sorted as CD4+CD45RO+CD25- cells.

This sequence joins TRBV27 and TRBJ2-7, with D unclear. The clonotype was recovered from a female donor with breast cancer. Input material: tumor-infiltrating memory CD4+ T cells sorted from the breast tumor. Subset noted: memory CD4+ T cells, CD4+CD45RO+CD25-. This CDR3 reads CASSLFGGEQYF. The CDR3 DNA is TGTGCCAGCAGTTTATTCGGTGGCGAGCAGTACTTC.